This TCR beta chain was found in a study of tumor-infiltrating lymphocytes in primary liver carcinoma. About the research overall: The patients included men and women who were aged 30 to 69 years. The tumors ranged from about 4 to 11 cm across and fell within stage T1-T3 N0M0.

This clonotype was counted many times. Its antigen is unknown. Study results and limitations: Pairs comparing tumor with adjacent tissue or blood overlapped less than pairs drawn from tumor regions. With p = 0.039, the top-250-clone fraction in tumors significantly exceeded that in blood.

Co-extracting RNA and DNA was done with about 17-31 mg of unsorted bulk tissue as input. With approximately 470 ng total RNA as template and a constant-region primer, TCR beta cDNA was made. Slightly modified ARM-PCR served as the procedure for the TCR beta libraries. These libraries came from three rounds of nested multiplex PCR. From the multiplex PCR reads, TCRdb called clonotypes with MiXCR, one entry per CDR3 protein. The table lists approximately 88,000 distinct CDR3 sequences, less than 75% of them singletons. The specimen was tumor-adjacent normal liver tissue. The TCR comes from a man between 40 and 49 years old with primary liver carcinoma and hepatitis B virus infection.

The CDR3 coding sequence is TGTGCCATCAGGCGTAAGGGAGGACAGGGGGGAAATGAGCAGTTCTTC. Translated, it gives CAIRRKGGQGGNEQFF. The chain links TRBV10-3 to TRBJ2-1; TRBD1 agrees at 10 bases. Germline lookup yields CDR1 ENHRY and CDR2 SYGVKD. The CDR3 is 16 amino acids. Trimming took 6 bases from V and 7 from J; bases not matched to a gene: 12.